The following is a T cell receptor (beta chain) sequence with its context. The data belong to a study of blood T cell repertoires in COVID-19. Study-wide context: From the United States, Italy and Spain came samples of acute and convalescent COVID-19.

This CDR3 comprises 15 residues. The V end was cut by 1 base, the J end by 5 bases, with 13 bases between. Germline CDR1 reads SGHDT; CDR2 reads YYEEEE. Followed longitudinally, the Seattle patients had been enrolled during active infection. In the study's own analysis: The authors estimated nucleated cell counts from reference gene primer amplification. Assay: immunoSEQ multiplex PCR; the TCRdb copy retains only in-frame clones and omits some. That table is the source of V, J and clone size, and D and trimming were worked out from the DNA. The sample lists some 310,000 clones; around 90% were seen once.

The sequence derives from a middle-aged woman with COVID-19, enrolled during active disease. This chain links TRBV5-6 with TRBJ1-5; D remains unclear. What was sequenced was peripheral blood. The CDR3 nucleotides read TGTGCCAGCAGCTTGTTGGGCAGTAGAGATCAGCCCCAGCATTTT. Protein: CASSLLGSRDQPQHF.